The following is a TCR beta chain sequence with its context. The CDR3 sequence is 14 residues long. V shed 3 bases, J shed 5 bases, and the junction held 4 bases outside the gene matches. Germline V gives CDR1 LNHDA, CDR2 SQIVND (reference sequence). This entry is derived from a study of cytomegalovirus exposure and HLA in healthy donors. Researchers ran the PCR with 60 Vbeta and 13 Jbeta primers. Profiling relied on immunoSEQ multiplex PCR, and the TCRdb table lists in-frame clones only, not all of them. Here the sample spans approximately 110,000 clones, under 85% being singletons. This chain joins TRBV19 and TRBJ1-1; TRBD1 matches at 9 bases. The receptor comes from a human donor in good health. Material for sequencing was PBMCs. The CDR3 loop is CASSIWTGVTEAFF. The CDR3 bases are TGTGCCAGTAGTATCTGGACAGGGGTTACTGAAGCTTTCTTT. The whole variable domain, filled in from reference TRBV19 and TRBJ1-1, reads DGGITQSPKYLFRKEGQNVTLSCEQNLNHDAMYWYRQDPGQGLRLIYYSQIVNDFQKGDIAEGYSVSREKKESFPLTVTSAQKNPTAFYLCASSIWTGVTEAFFGQGTRLTVV.